This entry lists 24 T cell receptor beta chains sequenced from one sample in a study of blood T cell repertoires in COVID-19. Libraries were prepared by immunoSEQ multiplex PCR; TCRdb keeps only in-frame clonotypes and omits some of them. The sample includes 140,000 or so clones, around four fifths seen only once; the top ten take less than 5%. The specimen sequenced was peripheral blood. The receptors come from a woman older than 75 with acute or convalescent COVID-19.

This clone was counted a few times. The rearrangement joins TRBV5-1 to TRBJ1-4; 9 bases match TRBD1. V shed 0 bases, J shed 4 bases, and the junction held 1 base outside the gene matches. The CDR3 runs 15 residues. Per the germline V gene, CDR1 is SGHRS and CDR2 is YFSETQ. The CDR3 DNA sequence: TGCGCCAGCAGCTTGGGGGGACAGGGTAATGAAAAACTGTTTTTT. Translating gives CASSLGGQGNEKLFF.

This clone occurred a few times. The gene calls are TRBV27 and TRBJ2-2, with D hard to call. V shed 5 bases and J shed 2 bases, with 9 bases lying between them. The CDR3 has 14 residues. In germline, CDR1 is MNHEY, CDR2 SMNVEV (reference sequence). CDR3 DNA: TGTGCCAGCAGTCCCCTCCTAAACACCGGGGAGCTGTTTTTT. This gives the protein CASSPLLNTGELFF.

This chain connects TRBV5-1 to TRBJ2-2, with 8 bases that match TRBD1. Per germline, CDR1 SGHRS and CDR2 YFSETQ. The CDR3 is made up of 16 amino acids. V lost 4 bases, J lost 6 bases, and 11 bases stayed unmatched. The CDR3 sequence: CASSTTGGFAPGELFF. The CDR3 DNA sequence: TGCGCCAGCAGCACCACAGGGGGATTTGCCCCCGGGGAGCTGTTTTTT.

CDR3 coding DNA: TGTGCCAGCAGTCAGGTTAACACCGGGGAGCTGTTTTTT. Its translation is CASSQVNTGELFF. The chain combines TRBV27 with TRBJ2-2; D uncertain. Trimming left V 5 bases short and J 2 bases short, with 6 bases between. CDR3 size: 13 residues. CDR1 and CDR2 (germline): MNHEY, SMNVEV (reference sequence).

In its sample, this clone was seen a few times. The chain is built from TRBV28 and TRBJ1-2, with 9 bases matching TRBD1. Germline trimming cut 5 bases from V and 8 bases from J; bases unmatched to any gene: 9. The CDR3 runs 14 residues. The germline CDR1 and CDR2 sequences are MDHEN and SYDVKM. DNA for the CDR3: TGTGCCAGCAGTCCACCTAACAGGGGGCCAGGCTACACCTTC. The encoded protein is CASSPPNRGPGYTF.

This chain connects TRBV28 to TRBJ1-3, with 10 bases matching TRBD1. Per the germline V gene, CDR1 is MDHEN and CDR2 is SYDVKM. There are 18 residues in the CDR3. V dropped 8 bases and J dropped 4; count of bases not matched to a gene: 17. CDR3 sequence: CASYGPGQGRLEGNTIYF. CDR3 nucleotide sequence: TGTGCCAGCTACGGGCCGGGACAGGGGAGGTTGGAAGGAAACACCATATATTTT.

The CDR3 sequence: CASSQDLSRPYGYTF. CDR3 bases: TGTGCCAGCAGCCAAGATCTCAGCAGGCCCTATGGCTACACCTTC. The rearrangement joins TRBV14 to TRBJ1-2; D is unresolved. This CDR3 is 15 amino acids long. V shed 0 bases and J shed 4 bases, with 12 bases lying between them. Germline V gene lookup returns CDR1 SGHDN and CDR2 FVKESK.

This chain connects TRBV27 to TRBJ2-7; 10 bases map to TRBD2. The CDR3 has 14 amino acids. V was pared by 8 bases and J by 3 bases, with 7 bases of the junction left unmatched. Germline values: CDR1 MNHEY, CDR2 SMNVEV (reference sequence). CDR3 sequence: CASSSIAGGYEQYF. The CDR3 nucleotides read TGTGCCAGCTCTTCAATAGCGGGGGGCTACGAGCAGTACTTC.

This chain uses TRBV18 with TRBJ1-3; a possible D gene is TRBD1 (5 bases). The germline gives CDR1 KGHSH, CDR2 LQKENI. Trimming left V 0 bases short and J 1 base short, with 16 bases between. The CDR3 runs to 18 residues. CDR3 in DNA: TGTGCCAGCTCACCACCCAATGGGGCGGACCTTTCTGGAAACACCATATATTTT. Translation: CASSPPNGADLSGNTIYF.

The V gene is TRBV20-1, the J gene TRBJ2-7; 10 bases map to TRBD2. This CDR3 spans 14 amino acids. Germline-derived CDR1 and CDR2 are DFQATT and SNEGSKA (reference sequence). Losses at the gene ends were 3 bases for V and 5 bases for J; bases not matched to a gene: 7. The DNA of the CDR3 is TGCAGTGCTAGTGGGCTAGCGGGAGAAGACGAGCAGTACTTC. This gives the protein CSASGLAGEDEQYF.

The chain is built from TRBV7-2 and TRBJ2-7; 10 bases fit TRBD2. V trimming: 5 bases; J trimming: 4 bases; junction bases outside the gene matches: 5. Germline CDR1 SGHTA, CDR2 FQGNSA. The CDR3 runs 14 residues. CDR3 in amino acids: CASSRRTSGYEQYF. CDR3 bases: TGTGCCAGCAGCCGCAGGACTAGCGGTTACGAGCAGTACTTC.

V and J are TRBV14 and TRBJ2-1; 10 positions match TRBD2. V lost 3 bases to trimming and J lost 1 base; unmatched junction nucleotides: 3. Germline CDR1 reads SGHDN; CDR2 reads FVKESK. The CDR3 loop spans 16 amino acids. The CDR3 loop is CASSHLSGRSYNEQFF. The CDR3, as DNA: TGTGCCAGCAGCCACCTTAGCGGGAGGTCCTACAATGAGCAGTTCTTC.

This chain uses TRBV28 with TRBJ1-4; D is unresolved. The V gene's germline CDR1 is MDHEN and CDR2 SYDVKM. The CDR3 consists of 16 residues. Trimming shortened V by 6 bases and J by 0 bases, and 14 bases separated the two germline ends. CDR3 residues: CASRDGSFATNEKLFF. CDR3 nucleotide sequence: TGTGCCAGCAGGGACGGGAGTTTTGCAACTAATGAAAAACTGTTTTTT.

The chain couples TRBV18 to TRBJ2-5; TRBD1 is a possible D gene (6 bases). In germline, CDR1 is KGHSH, CDR2 LQKENI. This CDR3 contains 15 residues. V was trimmed by 2 bases and J by 0 bases, leaving 10 bases between them. CDR3 DNA: TGTGCCAGCTCACCATATCAGGGGTACCAAGAGACCCAGTACTTC. It translates to CASSPYQGYQETQYF.

The chain recombines TRBV6-1 with TRBJ2-4, with 8 bases lining up with TRBD1. Per the germline V gene, CDR1 is MNHNS and CDR2 is SASEGT. With V trimmed by 1 base and J by 3 bases, 8 bases remained unmatched. The CDR3 length is 17 residues. The CDR3 region is CASSEGVTGVDKNIQYF. In nucleotides, the CDR3 is TGTGCCAGCAGTGAAGGTGTGACAGGGGTGGACAAAAACATTCAGTACTTC.

This sequence joins TRBV5-1 and TRBJ2-2; 7 nucleotides match TRBD1. Trimming removed 0 bases from V and 4 bases from J; junction bases left unmatched: 6. Per germline, CDR1 SGHRS and CDR2 YFSETQ. This CDR3 contains 16 residues. The CDR3 region is CASSLGDRVPTGELFF. The CDR3 nucleotides read TGCGCCAGCAGCTTGGGTGACAGGGTCCCCACCGGGGAGCTGTTTTTT. Full variable domain (remainder filled in from reference TRBV5-1 and TRBJ2-2): KAGVTQTPRYLIKTRGQQVTLSCSPISGHRSVSWYQQTPGQGLQFLFEYFSETQRNKGNFPGRFSGRQFSNSRSEMNVSTLELGDSALYLCASSLGDRVPTGELFFGEGSRLTVL.

The genes are TRBV6-5 and TRBJ1-2; D gene uncertain. Looked up from germline, CDR1 is MNHEY and CDR2 is SVGAGI. V was pared by 8 bases and J by 2 bases, with 15 bases between. This CDR3 spans 14 amino acids. The CDR3 here is CASVPPAGNYGYTF. For the CDR3, the DNA is TGTGCCAGCGTTCCTCCCGCAGGAAACTATGGCTACACCTTC.

This rearrangement joins TRBV3-1 (or the pseudogene TRBV3-2) to TRBJ1-2, with 10 bases identical to TRBD1. Germline V gives CDR1 LGHDT, CDR2 YNNKEL (reference sequence). The length of the CDR3 is 14 residues. Trimming cost V 1 base and J 6 bases; bases outside gene matches: 2. The chain's CDR3 is CASSQGDRGDGYTF. CDR3 bases: TGTGCCAGCAGCCAAGGGGACAGGGGAGATGGCTACACCTTC.

The V and J genes are TRBV5-1 and TRBJ2-5; D may be TRBD1 (8 bases). Germline V gene sequence: CDR1 SGHRS, CDR2 YFSETQ. Trimming removed 1 base from V and 2 bases from J, with 15 bases in between. The CDR3 has 16 amino acids. The CDR3 region has the DNA TGCGCCAGCAGCTTGACAGGGGGGGGCCTACAAGAGACCCAGTACTTC. Protein sequence: CASSLTGGGLQETQYF.

The chain links TRBV6-1 to TRBJ2-7; D may be TRBD2 (5 bases). Per the germline V gene, CDR1 is MNHNS and CDR2 is SASEGT. Trimming took 3 bases from V and 3 from J, leaving 12 bases between them. There are 14 residues in the CDR3. The CDR3 reads CASSESGIGYEQYF. The CDR3, as DNA: TGTGCCAGCAGTGAGTCGGGGATCGGCTACGAGCAGTACTTC.

The V call is TRBV18, the J call TRBJ2-5; unclear D gene. V was cut by 2 bases and J by 3 bases, with 7 bases left in between. Germline V gene sequence: CDR1 KGHSH, CDR2 LQKENI. This CDR3 is built from 13 residues. CDR3 in DNA: TGTGCCAGCTCACCAATTTCGGAAGAGACCCAGTACTTC. It codes for CASSPISEETQYF.

This clone has just one count. The chain joins TRBV6-6 to TRBJ2-7; tentative D call: TRBD2 (6 bases). CDR1 MNHNY and CDR2 SVGAGI come from the germline V gene (reference sequence). V lost 2 bases, J lost 3 bases, and 11 bases lay in between. This CDR3 has 14 residues. CDR3: CASSYLSGVYEQYF. As DNA, the CDR3 is TGTGCCAGCAGTTACCTTAGCGGAGTCTACGAGCAGTACTTC.

This chain links TRBV10-2 with TRBJ2-5, with 8 bases lining up with TRBD1. V lost 5 bases, J lost 3 bases, and 17 bases stayed unmatched. Per germline, CDR1 WSHSY and CDR2 SAAADI. CDR3 length equals 18 residues. The CDR3, as DNA: TGCGCCAGCAGTCACCTCCTCCACCGAAGGGACAGGAAAGAGACCCAGTACTTC. This sequence encodes CASSHLLHRRDRKETQYF.

The chain is built from TRBV30 and TRBJ2-7; TRBD1 agrees at 8 bases. Germline V gives CDR1 GTSNPN, CDR2 SVGIG (reference sequence). The CDR3 consists of 12 residues. V lost 6 bases, J lost 2 bases, and 3 bases stayed unmatched. The CDR3 DNA sequence: TGTGCCTGCCTCAGGGGGCCCTACGAGCAGTACTTC. Protein sequence: CACLRGPYEQYF.